Listed below are T cell receptor beta chains from one sample, sequenced in a study of early T cells in non-severe SARS-CoV-2 infection. TCRdb processed the 5' RACE reads anew with MiXCR; each CDR3 protein has one entry. Here the sample spans around 26,000 distinct CDR3 sequences, 5% to 6.5% being singletons. What was sequenced was whole blood. These receptors were taken from an adult who was a healthcare worker with PCR-confirmed SARS-CoV-2 infection or an uninfected control (not recorded which). The CDR3 runs from the conserved cysteine through the conserved F or W. Fields, in order: J gene, D gene, V gene, CDR3 length, clone size, CDR3 DNA, CDR3 protein. The D gene is left open where the match is weak. Clone size is shown for a subset of rows, as once, few, many or a class of expanded clone.

TRBJ1-2 | - | TRBV5-4 | 14 | many | TGTGCCAGCAGCTTGGTGGCGGGAGCCTATGGCTACACCTTC | CASSLVAGAYGYTF
TRBJ2-1 | - | TRBV12-3/TRBV12-4 | 11 | many | TGTGCCACTACTTCCGACAATGAGCAGTTCTTC | CATTSDNEQFF
TRBJ1-5 | - | TRBV28 | 12 | - | TGTGCCAGCGAGGAGGTTAATCAGCCCCAGCATTTT | CASEEVNQPQHF
TRBJ1-5 | - | TRBV2 | 14 | - | TGTGCCAGCAGCAACCCGTTACAAGATCAGCCCCAGCATTTT | CASSNPLQDQPQHF
TRBJ2-7 | - | TRBV7-6 | 14 | few | TGTGCCAGCAGCCAAGGCCAGGGTTGGTACGAGCAGTACTTC | CASSQGQGWYEQYF
TRBJ2-1 | TRBD2 | TRBV2 | 14 | - | TGTGCCAGCAGCGGACTAGCGGGCTACAATGAGCAGTTCTTC | CASSGLAGYNEQFF
TRBJ2-2 | - | TRBV7-9 | 12 | many | TGTGCCAGCAGCTTGAACACCGGGGAGCTGTTTTTT | CASSLNTGELFF
TRBJ2-2 | TRBD2 | TRBV5-4 | 14 | few | TGTGCCAGCAGCTTGGCGGGGGGCACCGGGGAGCTGTTTTTT | CASSLAGGTGELFF
TRBJ2-1 | - | TRBV7-9 | 12 | few | TGTGCCAGCAGCTTATTGAGGAATGAGCAGTTCTTC | CASSLLRNEQFF
TRBJ2-2 | TRBD1 | TRBV2 | 15 | - | TGTGCCAGCAGTGGGACAGGGGTCAGGACCGGGGAGCTGTTTTTT | CASSGTGVRTGELFF
TRBJ1-3 | TRBD1 | TRBV10-2 | 13 | many | TGCGCCACCGGGACAGGGGAAGCAAACACCATATATTTT | CATGTGEANTIYF
TRBJ1-3 | - | TRBV9 | 15 | few | TGTGCCAGCAGCGTAGGAGGGATATCTGGAAACACCATATATTTT | CASSVGGISGNTIYF
TRBJ2-5 | - | TRBV4-1 | 15 | many | TGCGCCAGCAGCCAGTTCGATGGCAGGGAGGAGACCCAGTACTTC | CASSQFDGREETQYF
TRBJ1-1 | - | TRBV6-2/TRBV6-3 | 16 | - | TGTGCCAGTACCGCGGGGAGGAGAGACCCTCAAACTGAAGCTTTCTTT | CASTAGRRDPQTEAFF
TRBJ2-5 | TRBD2 | TRBV7-6 | 16 | few | TGTGCCAGCAGCTCAGCACTAGCGGGGGGCCAAGAGACCCAGTACTTC | CASSSALAGGQETQYF